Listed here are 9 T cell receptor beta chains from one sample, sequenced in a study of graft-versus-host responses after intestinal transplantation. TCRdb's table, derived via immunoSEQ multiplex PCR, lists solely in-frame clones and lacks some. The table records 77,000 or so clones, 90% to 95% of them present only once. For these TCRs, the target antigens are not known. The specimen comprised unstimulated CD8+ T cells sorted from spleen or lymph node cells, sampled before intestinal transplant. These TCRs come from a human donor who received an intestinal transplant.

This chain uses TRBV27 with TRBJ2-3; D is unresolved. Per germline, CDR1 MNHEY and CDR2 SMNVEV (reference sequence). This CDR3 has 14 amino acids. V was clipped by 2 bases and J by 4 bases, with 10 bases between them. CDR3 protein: CASSLGLASDTQYF. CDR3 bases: TGTGCCAGCAGTTTAGGGTTGGCGTCAGATACGCAGTATTTT.

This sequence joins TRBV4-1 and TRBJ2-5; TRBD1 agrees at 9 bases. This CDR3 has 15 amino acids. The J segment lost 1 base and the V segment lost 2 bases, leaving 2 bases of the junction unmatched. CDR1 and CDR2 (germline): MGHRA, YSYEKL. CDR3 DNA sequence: TGCGCCAGCAGCCAATGGGACAGGGCCCAAGAGACCCAGTACTTC. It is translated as CASSQWDRAQETQYF.

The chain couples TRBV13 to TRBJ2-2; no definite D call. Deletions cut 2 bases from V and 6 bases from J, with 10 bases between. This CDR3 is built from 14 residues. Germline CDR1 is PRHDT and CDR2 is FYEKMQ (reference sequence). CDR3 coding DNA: TGTGCCAGCAGCTTACGGCAACCCGCCGGGGAGCTGTTTTTT. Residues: CASSLRQPAGELFF.

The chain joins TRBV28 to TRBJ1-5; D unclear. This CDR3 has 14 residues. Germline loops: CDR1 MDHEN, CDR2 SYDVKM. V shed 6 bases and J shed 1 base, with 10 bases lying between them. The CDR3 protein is CASRKVGSNQPQHF. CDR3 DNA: TGTGCCAGCAGGAAGGTGGGAAGCAATCAGCCCCAGCATTTT. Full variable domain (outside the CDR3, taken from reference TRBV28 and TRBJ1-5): DVKVTQSSRYLVKRTGEKVFLECVQDMDHENMFWYRQDPGLGLRLIYFSYDVKMKEKGDIPEGYSVSREKKERFSLILESASTNQTSMYLCASRKVGSNQPQHFGDGTRLSIL.

Written as DNA, the CDR3 is TGTGCCAGCAGCCTCTCAGGTTCCTCCTACGAGCAGTACTTC. Amino acid sequence: CASSLSGSSYEQYF. The V call is TRBV7-9, the J call TRBJ2-7; D uncertain. The CDR3 totals 14 residues. The V gene lost 5 bases and the J gene lost 0 bases, with 11 bases spanning the gap. Germline loops: CDR1 SEHNR, CDR2 FQNEAQ (reference sequence). The full variable domain, completed using reference TRBV7-9 and TRBJ2-7, is DTGVSQNPRHKITKRGQNVTFRCDPISEHNRLYWYRQTLGQGPEFLTYFQNEAQLEKSRLLSDRFSAERPKGSFSTLEIQRTEQGDSAMYLCASSLSGSSYEQYFGPGTRLTVT.

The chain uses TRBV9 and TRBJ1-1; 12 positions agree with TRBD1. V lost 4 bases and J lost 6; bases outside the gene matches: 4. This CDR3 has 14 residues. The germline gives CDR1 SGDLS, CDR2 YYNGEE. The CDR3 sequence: CASSLGTGGSEAFF. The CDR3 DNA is TGTGCCAGCAGCCTCGGGACAGGGGGCTCTGAAGCTTTCTTT.

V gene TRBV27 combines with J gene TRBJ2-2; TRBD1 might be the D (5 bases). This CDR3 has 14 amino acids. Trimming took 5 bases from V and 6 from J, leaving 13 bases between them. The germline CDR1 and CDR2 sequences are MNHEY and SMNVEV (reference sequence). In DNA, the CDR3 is TGTGCCAGCAGTCGGAGCATAGGGGCCGGGGAGCTGTTTTTT. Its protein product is CASSRSIGAGELFF.

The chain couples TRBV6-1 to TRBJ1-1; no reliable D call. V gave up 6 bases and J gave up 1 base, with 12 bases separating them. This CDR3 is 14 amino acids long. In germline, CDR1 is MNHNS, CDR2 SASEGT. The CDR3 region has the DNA TGTGCCAGCAGCCACGAGGCAGGGAACACTGAAGCTTTCTTT. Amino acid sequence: CASSHEAGNTEAFF.

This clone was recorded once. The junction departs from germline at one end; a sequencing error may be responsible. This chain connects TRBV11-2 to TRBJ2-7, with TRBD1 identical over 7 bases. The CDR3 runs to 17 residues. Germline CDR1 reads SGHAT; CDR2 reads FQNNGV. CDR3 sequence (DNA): TGTGTCAGCAGCTTAGATTACCCCGACAGGGTACCCTACGAGCAGTACTTC. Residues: CVSSLDYPDRVPYEQYF.